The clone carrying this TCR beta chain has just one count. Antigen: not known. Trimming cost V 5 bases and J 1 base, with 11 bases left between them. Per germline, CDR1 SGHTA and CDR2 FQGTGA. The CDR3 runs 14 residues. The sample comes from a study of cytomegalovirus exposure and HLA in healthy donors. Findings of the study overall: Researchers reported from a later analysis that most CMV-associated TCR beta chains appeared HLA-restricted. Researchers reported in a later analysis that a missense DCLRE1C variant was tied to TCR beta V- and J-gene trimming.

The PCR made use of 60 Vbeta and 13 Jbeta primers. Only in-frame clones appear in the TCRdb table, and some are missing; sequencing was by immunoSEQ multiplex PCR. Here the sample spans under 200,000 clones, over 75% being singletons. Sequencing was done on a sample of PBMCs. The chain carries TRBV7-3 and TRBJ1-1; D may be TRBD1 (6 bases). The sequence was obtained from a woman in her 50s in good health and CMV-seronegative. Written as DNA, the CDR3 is TGTGCCAGCAGCGTGACAGGCGCGAACACTGAAGCTTTCTTT. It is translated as CASSVTGANTEAFF.